This entry features one T cell receptor beta chain sequence. The antigen is unknown. This entry comes from a study of cytomegalovirus exposure and HLA in healthy donors. Study-wide background: The use of the same platform for the roughly 130 validation repertoires and the approximately 690 first-cohort repertoires was reported by a later analysis.

Clones were sequenced by immunoSEQ multiplex PCR, and TCRdb holds only the in-frame ones, with some missing. The sample consists of over 45,000 clones, approximately 93% of them appearing once. This CDR3 spans 13 amino acids. Germline values: CDR1 LNHDA, CDR2 SQIVND (reference sequence). V shed 10 bases and J 8 bases; nucleotides not matched to a gene: 13. General study results and limits: According to the study, some 160 TCR beta chains were cytomegalovirus-associated.

The source is a woman aged 18 to 35 in good health and CMV-seronegative. The J gene is TRBJ1-2, the V gene TRBV19; TRBD1 aligns across 7 bases. Input material: PBMCs. The CDR3 reads CATAPTGSHGYTF. CDR3 DNA sequence: TGTGCCACCGCGCCGACAGGGTCTCACGGCTACACCTTC. Complete variable domain (other parts from reference TRBV19 and TRBJ1-2): DGGITQSPKYLFRKEGQNVTLSCEQNLNHDAMYWYRQDPGQGLRLIYYSQIVNDFQKGDIAEGYSVSREKKESFPLTVTSAQKNPTAFYLCATAPTGSHGYTFGSGTRLTVV.